A single count supports the clone carrying this T cell receptor beta chain. Its antigen is not identified. This entry belongs to a study of regulatory T cells in long-lasting Graves disease. Whole-study results and caveats: Persistent Graves' patients showed reduced TCR diversity versus newly diagnosed patients.

From germline, CDR1 is ENHRY and CDR2 SYGVKD. The CDR3 loop spans 14 amino acids. With 4 bases removed from V and 3 bases from J, the gap between germline ends came to 10 bases. Time point: persistent/refractory GD, antithyroid drugs over 5 years with positive TRAb. Isolated PBMC RNA provided the starting material for the TCR library. iRepertoire HTBI primers and Arm-PCR of CDR3 regions built TCR beta libraries. In TCRdb, the multiplex PCR reads were re-called with MiXCR into one record per CDR3 protein. Of about 660,000 distinct CDR3 sequences detected, about 30% appear once; the ten largest clones hold around 40%.

The chain is built from TRBV10-3 and TRBJ1-3; D gene uncertain. This clonotype was sampled from a female donor with Graves disease. This material consisted of peripheral blood mononuclear cells (PBMCs), taken when the disease was refractory, from a patient treated with antithyroid drugs. The chain's CDR3 is CAISGSRNGNTIYF. For the CDR3, the DNA is TGTGCCATCAGTGGGTCGCGGAATGGAAACACCATATATTTT.